This entry features one TCR beta chain sequence. What antigen it recognizes has not been identified. Base qualities are missing; no much larger clone stands one base away. V ends up 4 bases short and J 3 bases short, with an unmatched junction base count of 14. Based on the germline V gene, the CDR1 and CDR2 sequences are SGHDT and YYEEEE. The CDR3 sequence holds 17 residues, the cysteine and phenylalanine included. This entry keeps only the CDR3 DNA: 51 bases, framed from base 1. TCRbeta CDR3 regions were amplified from genomic DNA by means of the immunoSEQ Assay, a bias-controlled multiplex PCR. The paper's processing steps were these. Within the assay, amplification of reference gene primers was used to estimate how many nucleated cells each sample contained. To quantify the absolute abundance of each unique TCRbeta CDR3 rearrangement, sequence reads were collapsed and filtered. For each sample, productive Simpson clonality was calculated as the square root of Simpson's diversity index across productive rearrangements. This immuneACCESS table, as held by TCRdb, lists in-frame sequences with V and J called but not all clones. Of the missing ones, under half trace to an unresolved V gene in checked studies; the others have no known cause. Clone size and V and J calls were adopted from that table, with D and trimming inferred from the DNA. Across this sample there are more than 40,000 clones, with approximately 88% seen only once. The biggest ten clones account for approximately 3% of the sample.

Whole blood was collected in K2EDTA tubes by collaborating institutions according to the institutions' own protocols. For TCRbeta analysis, collaborators shipped samples in one of three forms: frozen whole blood, isolated PBMCs, or DNA extracted from either of those sample types. This sample is drawn from a study of blood T cell repertoires in COVID-19 (dated by TCRdb to 2020 to 2022). Background on the whole study: Samples from collaborators originated in the United States, Italy and Spain and spanned both the acute and convalescent phases of COVID-19. The prospective study material was composed of cDNA or gDNA derived from T cells, B-cell-depleted T cells, or PBMCs. The dataset comprised deeply sampled blood TCRbeta repertoires from subjects exposed to, actively infected with, or recovered from COVID-19. A freely available public database, intended as a resource for researchers studying the immune response to SARS-CoV-2, is where the repertoires were released. Samples were obtained from the ongoing ImmuneRACE study (first 160 participants) and from about 1,300 subjects provided by 6 global collaborators. A de-identified subject ID, COVID-19 status, age in years and sex were almost always included in the sample metadata. Where available, HLA class I and class II types were obtained from metadata supplied by the sample provider rather than from assay-based typing.

Findings and caveats that apply to the study as a whole: The quantity of clinical and demographic metadata differed by source and by participant and was supplied without curation.

The chain joins TRBV5-6 to TRBJ1-2; 8 middle bases align to TRBD1. This TCR was recovered from a middle-aged man with active COVID-19. Sequenced sample: peripheral blood. The DNA reads TGTGCCAGCAGCCAACAAAACCGACAGGGGAGCGACTATGGCTACACCTTC. Its protein reads: CASSQQNRQGSDYGYTF.